This T cell receptor (beta chain) was identified in a study of T cells in Graves' hyperthyroidism and ophthalmopathy. General study findings and limits: Most expanded thyroid clonotypes above 0.001 also appeared in blood.

Amplified TCR beta CDR3 regions derived from RNA transcripts. TCR CDR3 underwent first-round RT-PCR with the HTBI primer set. Each CDR3 protein is one row after TCRdb ran MiXCR on the multiplex PCR reads. This repertoire shows a few hundred thousand distinct CDR3 sequences, about 15% found once; its top ten account for around 17%. This clonotype occurred many times. The target antigen is unknown. It was uncontrolled infection, other autoimmune disease, pregnancy or lactation that excluded patients. Each diagnosis drew on symptoms, thyroxine, TRAb, thyroid ultrasound and orbital computed tomography findings. PBMCs were obtained from 10 ml fresh peripheral blood. The sequence derives from a woman younger than 30 with Graves' hyperthyroidism. The sequenced material came from blood.

CDR3: CASSPRGATQYF. The CDR3 DNA reads as TGTGCCAGCAGCCCTCGTGGGGCGACCCAGTACTTC. The chain carries TRBV3-1 and TRBJ2-5; perhaps TRBD1 as D (5 bases). CDR3 length: 12 amino acids. Germline CDR1 and CDR2: LGHDT and YNNKEL (reference sequence). The V end was cut by 4 bases, the J end by 7 bases, with 10 bases between.